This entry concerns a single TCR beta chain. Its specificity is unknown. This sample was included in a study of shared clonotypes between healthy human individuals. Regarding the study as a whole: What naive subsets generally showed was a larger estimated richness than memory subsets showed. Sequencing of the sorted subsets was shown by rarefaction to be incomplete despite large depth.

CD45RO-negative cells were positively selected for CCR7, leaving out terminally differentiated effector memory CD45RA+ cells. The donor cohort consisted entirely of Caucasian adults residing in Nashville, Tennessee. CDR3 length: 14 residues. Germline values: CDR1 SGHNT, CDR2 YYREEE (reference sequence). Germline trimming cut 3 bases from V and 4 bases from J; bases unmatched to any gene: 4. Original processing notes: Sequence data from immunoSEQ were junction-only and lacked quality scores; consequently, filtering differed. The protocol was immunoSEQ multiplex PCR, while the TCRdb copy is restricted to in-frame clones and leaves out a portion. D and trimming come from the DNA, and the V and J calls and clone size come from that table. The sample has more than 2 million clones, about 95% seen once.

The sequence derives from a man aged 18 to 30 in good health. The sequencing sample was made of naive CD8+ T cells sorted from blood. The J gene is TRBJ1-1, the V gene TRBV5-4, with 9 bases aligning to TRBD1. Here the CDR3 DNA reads TGTGCCAGCAGCTCAGGACAGGGGCTCACTGAAGCTTTCTTT. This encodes CASSSGQGLTEAFF.